The clone carrying this T cell receptor beta chain was seen a few times. CDR1 is MDHEN, CDR2 SYDVKM, per germline. V lost 5 bases to trimming and J lost 7 bases, with 12 bases between them. CDR3 length: 12 residues. This sample is drawn from a study of chronic HIV infection and antiretroviral therapy. A single record per CDR3 protein comes from TCRdb applying MiXCR to the 5' RACE reads. The data contain tens of thousands of distinct CDR3 sequences, more than 8% of them singletons. This receptor was taken from an adult who had HIV and had not received antiretroviral therapy, or was an uninfected healthy control (not recorded which). Input material: peripheral blood. This rearrangement joins TRBV28 to TRBJ2-7; no clear D. The CDR3 loop is CASSQNGEEQYF. The CDR3 DNA follows: TGTGCCAGCAGTCAGAATGGCGAGGAGCAGTACTTC.